The clone carrying this T cell receptor beta chain was seen a few times. Its antigen is still unknown. These data originate in a study of T cell repertoires in cytomegalovirus infection. Study information: Public TCR beta signatures indicated both CMV infection and matching HLA type.

Study-level points and caveats: There were carriers of CMV plus the relevant HLA, and cumulative public TCR beta family frequency identified them.

In TCRdb, the reads were re-called with MiXCR into one record per CDR3 protein. The sample yields some 150,000 distinct CDR3 sequences, about 6.5% seen once. Germline V CDR1 and CDR2: LNHDA, SQIVND (reference sequence). This CDR3 contains 17 residues. The V and J ends lost 7 bases and 5 bases respectively, with 23 bases between them. This clonotype was obtained from a human donor in good health (CMV status not recorded). Some clones in this sample may be carry-over from other donors' samples. The chain recombines TRBV19 with TRBJ2-2, with TRBD1 as a possible D gene (5 bases). What was sequenced was PBMCs. The CDR3 nucleotides read TGTGCCAGTAATAGAAACCACCAACTACCAGGGACCGGGGAGCTGTTTTTT. This translates into CASNRNHQLPGTGELFF.